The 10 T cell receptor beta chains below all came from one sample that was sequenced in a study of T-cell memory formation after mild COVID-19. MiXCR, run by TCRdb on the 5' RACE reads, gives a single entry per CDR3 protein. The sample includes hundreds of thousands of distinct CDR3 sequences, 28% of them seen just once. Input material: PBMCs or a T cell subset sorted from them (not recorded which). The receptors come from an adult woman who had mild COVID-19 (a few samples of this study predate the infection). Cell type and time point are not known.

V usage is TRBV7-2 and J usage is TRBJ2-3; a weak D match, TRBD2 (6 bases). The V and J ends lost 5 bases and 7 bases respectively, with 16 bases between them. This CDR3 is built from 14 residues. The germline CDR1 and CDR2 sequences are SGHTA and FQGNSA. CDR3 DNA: TGTGCCAGCAGCCCGGGGGTCGGGCGCAATACGCAGTATTTT. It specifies CASSPGVGRNTQYF. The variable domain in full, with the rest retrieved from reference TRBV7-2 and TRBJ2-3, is GAGVSQSPSNKVTEKGKDVELRCDPISGHTALYWYRQSLGQGLEFLIYFQGNSAPDKSGLPSDRFSAERTGGSVSTLTIQRTQQEDSAVYLCASSPGVGRNTQYFGPGTRLTVL.

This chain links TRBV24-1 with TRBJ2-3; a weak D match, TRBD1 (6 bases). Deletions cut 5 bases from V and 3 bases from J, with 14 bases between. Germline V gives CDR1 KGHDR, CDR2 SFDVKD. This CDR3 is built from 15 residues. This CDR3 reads CATSGAGERTDTQYF. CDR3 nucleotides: TGTGCCACCAGTGGGGCAGGGGAGAGGACAGATACGCAGTATTTT.

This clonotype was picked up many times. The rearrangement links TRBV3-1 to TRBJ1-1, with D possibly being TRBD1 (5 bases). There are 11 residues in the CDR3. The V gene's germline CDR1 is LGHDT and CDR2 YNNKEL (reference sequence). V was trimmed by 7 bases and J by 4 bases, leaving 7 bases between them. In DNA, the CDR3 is TGTGCCAGCATTGGGGGCACTGAAGCTTTCTTT. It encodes CASIGGTEAFF. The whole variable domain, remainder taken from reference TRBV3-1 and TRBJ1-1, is DTAVSQTPKYLVTQMGNDKSIKCEQNLGHDTMYWYKQDSKKFLKIMFSYNNKELIINETVPNRFSPKSPDKAHLNLHINSLELGDSAVYFCASIGGTEAFFGQGTRLTVV.

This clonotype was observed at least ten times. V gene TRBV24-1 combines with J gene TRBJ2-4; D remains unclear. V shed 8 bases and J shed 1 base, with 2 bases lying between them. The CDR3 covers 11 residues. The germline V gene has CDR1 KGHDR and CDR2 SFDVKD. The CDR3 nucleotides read TGTGCCACCATGGCCAAAAACATTCAGTACTTC. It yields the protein CATMAKNIQYF.

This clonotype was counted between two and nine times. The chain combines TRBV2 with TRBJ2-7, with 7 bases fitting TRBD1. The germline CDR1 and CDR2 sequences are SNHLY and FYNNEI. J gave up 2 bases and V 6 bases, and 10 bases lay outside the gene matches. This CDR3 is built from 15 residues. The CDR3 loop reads CASRASGQSTYEQYF. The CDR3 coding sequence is TGTGCCAGCAGAGCCTCGGGACAGTCAACCTACGAGCAGTACTTC.

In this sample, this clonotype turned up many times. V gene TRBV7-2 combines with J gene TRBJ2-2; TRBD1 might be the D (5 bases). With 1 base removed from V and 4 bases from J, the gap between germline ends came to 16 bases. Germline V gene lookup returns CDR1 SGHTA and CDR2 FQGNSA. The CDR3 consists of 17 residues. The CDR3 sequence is CASSLEGASVGTGELFF. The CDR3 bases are TGTGCCAGCAGCTTAGAAGGGGCTAGTGTGGGCACCGGGGAGCTGTTTTTT.

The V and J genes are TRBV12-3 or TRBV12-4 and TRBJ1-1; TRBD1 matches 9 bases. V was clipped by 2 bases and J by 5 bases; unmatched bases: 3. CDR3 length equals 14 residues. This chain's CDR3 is CASSLQDRGTEAFF. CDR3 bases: TGTGCCAGCAGTTTACAGGACAGGGGTACTGAAGCTTTCTTT.

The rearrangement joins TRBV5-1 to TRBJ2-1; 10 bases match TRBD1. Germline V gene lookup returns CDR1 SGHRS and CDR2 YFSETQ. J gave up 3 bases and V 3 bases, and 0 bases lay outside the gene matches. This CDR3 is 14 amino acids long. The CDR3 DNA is TGCGCCAGCAGCTGGACAGGGGGCTACAATGAGCAGTTCTTC. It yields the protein CASSWTGGYNEQFF.

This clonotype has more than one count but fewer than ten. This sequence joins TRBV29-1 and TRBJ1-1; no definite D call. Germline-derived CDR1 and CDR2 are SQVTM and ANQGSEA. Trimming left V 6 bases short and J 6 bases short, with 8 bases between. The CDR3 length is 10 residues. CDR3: CSVADSEAFF. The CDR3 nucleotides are TGCAGCGTCGCCGACTCTGAAGCTTTCTTT.

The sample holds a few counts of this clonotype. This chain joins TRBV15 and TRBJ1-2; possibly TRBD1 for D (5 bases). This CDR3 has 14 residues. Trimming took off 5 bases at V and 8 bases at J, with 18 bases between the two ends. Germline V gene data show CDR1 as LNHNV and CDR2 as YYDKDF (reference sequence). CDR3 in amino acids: CATSSQGPLAGYTF. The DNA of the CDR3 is TGTGCCACCAGCTCTCAGGGTCCGCTTGCGGGCTACACCTTC. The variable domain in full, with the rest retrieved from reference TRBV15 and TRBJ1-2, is DAMVIQNPRYQVTQFGKPVTLSCSQTLNHNVMYWYQQKSSQAPKLLFHYYDKDFNNEADTPDNFQSRRPNTSFCFLDIRSPGLGDTAMYLCATSSQGPLAGYTFGSGTRLTVV.